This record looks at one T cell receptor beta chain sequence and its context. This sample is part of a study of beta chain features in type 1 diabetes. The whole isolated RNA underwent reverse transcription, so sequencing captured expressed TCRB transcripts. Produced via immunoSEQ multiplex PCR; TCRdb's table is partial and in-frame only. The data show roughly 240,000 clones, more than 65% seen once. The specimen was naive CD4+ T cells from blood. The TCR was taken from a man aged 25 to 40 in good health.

The CDR3 here is CASSLDRLYNEQFF. The CDR3 DNA follows: TGTGCCAGCAGCTTAGACCGACTATACAATGAGCAGTTCTTC. The chain is built from TRBV7-9 and TRBJ2-1, with D tentatively TRBD2 (5 bases). V was trimmed by 1 base and J by 4 bases, leaving 8 bases between them. The CDR3 runs to 14 residues. CDR1 is SEHNR and CDR2 is FQNEAQ in the germline V gene (reference sequence).